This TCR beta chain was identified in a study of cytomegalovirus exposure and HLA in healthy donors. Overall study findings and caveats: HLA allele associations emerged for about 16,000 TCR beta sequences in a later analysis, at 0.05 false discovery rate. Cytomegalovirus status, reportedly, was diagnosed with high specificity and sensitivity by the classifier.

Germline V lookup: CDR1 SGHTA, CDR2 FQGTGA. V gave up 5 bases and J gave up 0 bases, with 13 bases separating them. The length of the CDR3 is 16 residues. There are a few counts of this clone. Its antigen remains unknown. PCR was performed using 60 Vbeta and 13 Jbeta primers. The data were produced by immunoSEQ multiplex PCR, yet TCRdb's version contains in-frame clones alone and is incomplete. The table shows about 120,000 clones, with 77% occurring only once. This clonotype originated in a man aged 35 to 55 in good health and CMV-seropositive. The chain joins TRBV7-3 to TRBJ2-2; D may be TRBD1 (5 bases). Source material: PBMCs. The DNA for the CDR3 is TGTGCCAGCAGCGGGCGACAGCCTTCGAACACCGGGGAGCTGTTTTTT. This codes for CASSGRQPSNTGELFF.